This T cell receptor (beta chain) was captured by sequencing in a study of CD8+ T cells in alopecia areata. Study-wide points: Clarity of TCR sharing across patients fell short of that in mice, possibly HLA-related. Lesional scalp displayed greater clonality than normal scalp, most notably in alopecia totalis/universalis. Scalp sequencing captures resident alphabeta T cells of normal skin too.

This clone showed up just a few times. Its antigen is still unknown. PBMCs provided sorted CD4+ and CD8+ T cells. RNA extraction and reverse transcription yielded cDNA as sequencing template. TCRdb's copy holds only in-frame clones and misses some; the assay was immunoSEQ multiplex PCR. The table records some 160,000 clones, more than 55% of them present only once. V lost 3 bases and J 0 bases, leaving 9 bases between the germline ends. Germline CDR1 and CDR2: SQVTM and ANQGSEA. CDR3 length: 13 residues. This chain uses TRBV29-1 with TRBJ2-7; D is perhaps TRBD2 (5 bases). The source material was CD8+ T cells sorted from blood. The sequence was collected from a human donor in good health. The CDR3 here is CSVEGSDSYEQYF. Written as DNA, the CDR3 is TGCAGCGTTGAGGGTAGCGACTCCTACGAGCAGTACTTC.